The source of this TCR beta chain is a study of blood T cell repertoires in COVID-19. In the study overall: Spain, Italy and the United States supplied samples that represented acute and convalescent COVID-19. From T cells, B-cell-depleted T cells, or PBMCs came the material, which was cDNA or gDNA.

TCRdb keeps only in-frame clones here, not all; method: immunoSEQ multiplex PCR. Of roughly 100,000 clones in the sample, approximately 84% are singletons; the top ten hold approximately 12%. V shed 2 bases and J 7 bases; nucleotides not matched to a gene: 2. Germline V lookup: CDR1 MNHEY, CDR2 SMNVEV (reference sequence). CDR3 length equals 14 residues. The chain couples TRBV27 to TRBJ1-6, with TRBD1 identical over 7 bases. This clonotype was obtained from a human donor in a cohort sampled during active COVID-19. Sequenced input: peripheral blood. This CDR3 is CASSLRQGNSPLHF. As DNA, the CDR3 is TGTGCCAGCAGTTTAAGACAGGGCAATTCACCCCTCCACTTT.